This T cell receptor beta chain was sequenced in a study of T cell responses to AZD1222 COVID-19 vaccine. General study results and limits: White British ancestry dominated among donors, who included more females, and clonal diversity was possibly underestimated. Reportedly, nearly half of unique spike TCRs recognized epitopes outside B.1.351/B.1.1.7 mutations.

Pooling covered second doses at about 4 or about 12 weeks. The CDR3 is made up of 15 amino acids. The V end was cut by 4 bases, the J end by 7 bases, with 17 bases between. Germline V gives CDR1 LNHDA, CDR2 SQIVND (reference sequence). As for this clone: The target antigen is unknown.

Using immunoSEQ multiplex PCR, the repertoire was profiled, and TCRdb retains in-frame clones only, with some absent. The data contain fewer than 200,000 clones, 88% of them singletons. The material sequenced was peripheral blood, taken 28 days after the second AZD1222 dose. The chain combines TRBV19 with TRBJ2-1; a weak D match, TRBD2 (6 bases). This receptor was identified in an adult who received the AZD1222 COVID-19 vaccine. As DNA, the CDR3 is TGTGCCAGTAGTAGGCGAATAGCGGATACGAATGAGCAGTTCTTC. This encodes CASSRRIADTNEQFF.